This section outlines one T cell receptor (beta chain) sequence together with its context. Its target is not known. The data originate from a study of cytomegalovirus exposure and HLA in healthy donors. Study findings and constraints: A few CMV-associated chains proved CMV antigen-specific in vitro. Roughly even sequencing depth across donors was the assumption behind the presence/absence analyses. Cytomegalovirus association was listed for 164 TCR beta chains.

The CDR3 is 17 residues long. Primers: 60 Vbeta forward and 13 Jbeta reverse. Assay: immunoSEQ multiplex PCR; the TCRdb copy retains only in-frame clones and omits some. The sample gives about 130,000 clones, 65% to 75% of which show up once; almost 6% is in the top ten. The receptor's source is a woman between 45 and 60 years old in good health and CMV-seropositive. The sequenced sample was PBMCs. V is TRBV12-2 and J is TRBJ2-1; the DNA was not compared with TRBD2, the D call given in the table. TRBV12-2 is a pseudogene. CDR3 DNA: TGTGCAAGTCGCTGGACCGTCCGGGGGGACATACACAATGAGCAGTTCTTC. Translating it yields CASRWTVRGDIHNEQFF.